This T cell receptor (beta chain) is drawn from a study of response to subunit inactivated influenza vaccine. General study results and limits: The authors suggested that every seasonal influenza vaccination recruits few new T cells.

Germline CDR1 reads KGHDR; CDR2 reads SFDVKD. The V end lost 3 bases, the J end lost 5 bases, and 19 bases lay between the germline ends. This CDR3 region has 17 residues. One entry per CDR3 protein results from TCRdb running MiXCR on the RT-PCR reads. This sample carries 650,000 or so distinct CDR3 sequences, 12% to 15% of them seen once, and the ten largest clones take 7.6%. This clonotype has more than one count but fewer than ten. The antigen is undetermined. The J gene is TRBJ2-1, the V gene TRBV24-1; no firm D call. The receptor was derived from a man in his fifties or sixties who received an inactivated influenza vaccine. The material sequenced was PBMCs from blood, taken about 14 days before vaccination. DNA for the CDR3: TGTGCCACCAGTGATAACTCGTATGACGGCCGCCACAATGAGCAGTTCTTC. Translated: CATSDNSYDGRHNEQFF.